Each of the 12 T cell receptor beta chains below was sequenced from the same sample in a study of radiotherapy plus CTLA-4 blockade in lung cancer. Some clones are missing from TCRdb's copy, which holds only in-frame ones; the method was immunoSEQ multiplex PCR. The repertoire holds around 95,000 clones, with 83% as singletons. Source: peripheral blood, taken from a patient treated with radiotherapy plus ipilimumab. The receptors originated from a human donor with non-small cell lung cancer who had stable disease on radiotherapy plus ipilimumab.

The genes are TRBV9 and TRBJ2-7; TRBD2 matches at 10 bases. Per germline, CDR1 SGDLS and CDR2 YYNGEE. V lost 3 bases to trimming and J lost 0 bases; unmatched junction nucleotides: 6. This CDR3 is 16 amino acids long. CDR3 nucleotide sequence: TGTGCCAGCAGCGCCCGGGGACTAGCGCTCTCCTACGAGCAGTACTTC. Translating gives CASSARGLALSYEQYF.

The chain is built from TRBV28 and TRBJ2-7, with a tentative D call TRBD2 (5 bases). With 10 bases removed from V and 0 bases from J, the gap between germline ends came to 19 bases. Germline loops: CDR1 MDHEN, CDR2 SYDVKM. The CDR3 sequence is 15 residues long. The CDR3, as DNA: TGTGCCACCAGACGTCCGACGGGATTCTCCTACGAGCAGTACTTC. Its protein is CATRRPTGFSYEQYF.

The chain has TRBV6-6 and TRBJ2-5; D unresolved. Trimming took 2 bases from V and 6 from J, leaving 13 bases between them. Germline-derived CDR1 and CDR2 are MNHNY and SVGAGI (reference sequence). The CDR3 runs 14 residues. The CDR3 reads CASSYEPLSKTQYF. CDR3 nucleotides: TGTGCCAGCAGTTACGAACCCCTAAGCAAGACCCAGTACTTC.

The genes are TRBV5-1 and TRBJ2-3, with 8 positions matching TRBD1. V was clipped by 4 bases and J by 0 bases; unmatched bases: 4. This CDR3 spans 15 amino acids. Per the germline V gene, CDR1 is SGHRS and CDR2 is YFSETQ. The CDR3 coding sequence is TGCGCCAGCAGCCAGACAGGGGCTAGCACAGATACGCAGTATTTT. Amino acid sequence: CASSQTGASTDTQYF.

V usage is TRBV6-1 and J usage is TRBJ2-7, with D possibly matching TRBD2 (6 bases). Trimming shortened V by 4 bases and J by 0 bases, and 10 bases separated the two germline ends. Germline CDR1 MNHNS, CDR2 SASEGT. The CDR3 covers 14 residues. CDR3 residues: CASSGDGGSYEQYF. In nucleotides, the CDR3 is TGTGCCAGCAGTGGCGACGGGGGCTCCTACGAGCAGTACTTC.

V and J are TRBV6-1 and TRBJ2-3, with a tentative D call TRBD1 (6 bases). CDR1 is MNHNS, CDR2 SASEGT, per germline. This CDR3 is built from 13 residues. Trimming shortened V by 1 base and J by 13 bases, and 15 bases separated the two germline ends. CDR3 coding DNA: TGTGCCAGCAGTGAAGTCGAAGGGGGACAAGAGTATTTT. Translated, it gives CASSEVEGGQEYF.

This chain connects TRBV7-9 to TRBJ1-5; maybe TRBD1 (5 bases). Germline CDR1 is SEHNR and CDR2 is FQNEAQ (reference sequence). V dropped 5 bases and J dropped 4 bases, with 12 bases sitting between them. This CDR3 is built from 14 residues. The CDR3 is CASSPLGPNQPQHF. DNA of the CDR3: TGTGCCAGCAGCCCTTTGGGGCCTAATCAGCCCCAGCATTTT.

This clone was observed once. The chain couples TRBV5-1 to TRBJ2-7; tentative D call: TRBD1 (6 bases). CDR3 length: 16 amino acids. Germline V gene lookup returns CDR1 SGHRS and CDR2 YFSETQ. V dropped 3 bases and J dropped 0 bases, with 16 bases sitting between them. In DNA, the CDR3 is TGCGCCAGCAGCTCGGACCGACAGGAAGACTCCTACGAGCAGTACTTC. It codes for CASSSDRQEDSYEQYF.

Only one count was recorded for this clone. The chain recombines TRBV30 with TRBJ2-1, with 12 bases lining up with TRBD2. The CDR3 sequence is 13 residues long. J was trimmed by 6 bases and V by 7 bases; bases with no gene match: 4. CDR1 GTSNPN and CDR2 SVGIG come from the germline V gene (reference sequence). CDR3 DNA sequence: TGTGCCTACCTAGCGGGGGGGTTCAATGAGCAGTTCTTC. Translation gives CAYLAGGFNEQFF. Together with reference TRBV30 and TRBJ2-1, the CDR3 gives the full variable domain: SQTIHQWPATLVQPVGSPLSLECTVEGTSNPNLYWYRQAAGRGLQLLFYSVGIGQISSEVPQNLSASRPQDRQFILSSKKLLLSDSGFYLCAYLAGGFNEQFFGPGTRLTVL.

This clone has just a few counts. V and J are TRBV9 and TRBJ1-2, with 10 bases aligning to TRBD1. The J segment lost 3 bases and the V segment lost 0 bases, leaving 2 bases of the junction unmatched. Germline lookup yields CDR1 SGDLS and CDR2 YYNGEE. CDR3 length equals 15 residues. Written as DNA, the CDR3 is TGTGCCAGCAGCGTAGGGACAGGGGGAGACTATGGCTACACCTTC. It yields the protein CASSVGTGGDYGYTF.

Only a few counts were recorded for this clone. The chain is built from TRBV6-1 and TRBJ1-6, with D unclear. This CDR3 spans 14 amino acids. CDR1 and CDR2 (germline): MNHNS, SASEGT. The V end was cut by 5 bases, the J end by 8 bases, with 13 bases between. CDR3: CASSSVPFYSPLHF. The DNA for the CDR3 is TGTGCCAGCAGTTCCGTACCCTTTTATTCACCCCTCCACTTT.

The J gene is TRBJ1-2, the V gene TRBV5-6; D ambiguous. Between the trimmed V and J ends, which lost 4 bases and 8 bases, there was a span of 12 bases. From germline, CDR1 is SGHDT and CDR2 YYEEEE. CDR3 length: 12 amino acids. CDR3 sequence reads: CASSPRVGGYTF. CDR3 sequence (DNA): TGTGCCAGCAGCCCACGCGTTGGGGGCTACACCTTC.